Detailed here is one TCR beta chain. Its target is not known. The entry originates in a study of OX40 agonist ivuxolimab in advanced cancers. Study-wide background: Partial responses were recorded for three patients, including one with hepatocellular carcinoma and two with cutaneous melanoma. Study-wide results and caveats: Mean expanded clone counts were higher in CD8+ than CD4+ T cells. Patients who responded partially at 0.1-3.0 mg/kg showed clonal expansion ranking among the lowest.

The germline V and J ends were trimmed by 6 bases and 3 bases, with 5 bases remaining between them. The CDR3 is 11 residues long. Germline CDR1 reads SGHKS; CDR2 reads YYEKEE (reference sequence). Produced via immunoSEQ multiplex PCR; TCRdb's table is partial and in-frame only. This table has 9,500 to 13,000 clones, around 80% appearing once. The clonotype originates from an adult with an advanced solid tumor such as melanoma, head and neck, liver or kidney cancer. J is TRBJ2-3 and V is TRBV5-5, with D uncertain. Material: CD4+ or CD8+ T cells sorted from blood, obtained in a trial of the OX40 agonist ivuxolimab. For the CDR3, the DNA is TGTGCCAGCATACATACAGATACGCAGTATTTT. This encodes CASIHTDTQYF.